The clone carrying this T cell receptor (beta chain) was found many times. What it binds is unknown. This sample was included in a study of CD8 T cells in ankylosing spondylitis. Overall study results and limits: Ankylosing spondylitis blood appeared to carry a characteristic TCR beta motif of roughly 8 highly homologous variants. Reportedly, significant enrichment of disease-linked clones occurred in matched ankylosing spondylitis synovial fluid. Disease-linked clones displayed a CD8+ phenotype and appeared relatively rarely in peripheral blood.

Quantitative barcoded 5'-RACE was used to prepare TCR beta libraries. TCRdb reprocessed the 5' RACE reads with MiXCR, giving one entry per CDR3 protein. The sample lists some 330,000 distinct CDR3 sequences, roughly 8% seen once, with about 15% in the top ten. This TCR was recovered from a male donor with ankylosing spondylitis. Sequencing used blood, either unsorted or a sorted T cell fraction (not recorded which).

CDR3 nucleotide sequence: TGTGCCAGCAGTGAAAGGACCGCGAGGAATCAGCCCCAGCATTTT. Translation gives CASSERTARNQPQHF. V and J are TRBV2 and TRBJ1-5; no clear D. The CDR3 spans 15 residues. V lost 2 bases, J lost 4 bases, and 12 bases lay in between. Germline-derived CDR1 and CDR2 are SNHLY and FYNNEI.